This T cell receptor beta chain is drawn from a study of blood T cell repertoires in COVID-19. Germline assignment: CDR1 SEHNR and CDR2 FQNEAQ (reference sequence). V gave up 4 bases and J gave up 4 bases; unmatched junction bases: 6. The CDR3 is made up of 14 amino acids. Source study methods: Using reference gene primer amplification, nucleated cell counts were estimated. Sequencing used immunoSEQ multiplex PCR; TCRdb keeps in-frame clones, though not all of them. The V and J calls and clone size were taken over from that table, and D and trimming were inferred from the DNA. The sample yields approximately 230,000 clones, roughly 89% seen once. All recovered Cohort 3 donors got two negative PCRs, got clearance, or saw symptom resolution.

Input material: PBMCs or T cells enriched from blood (not recorded which). The receptor's source is a woman under 40 who had recovered from COVID-19. The rearrangement uses TRBV7-9 and TRBJ2-7; TRBD1 agrees at 8 bases. The CDR3 nucleotides are TGTGCCAGCAGCTCACGAACAGGGGGGTACGAGCAGTACTTC. It encodes CASSSRTGGYEQYF.